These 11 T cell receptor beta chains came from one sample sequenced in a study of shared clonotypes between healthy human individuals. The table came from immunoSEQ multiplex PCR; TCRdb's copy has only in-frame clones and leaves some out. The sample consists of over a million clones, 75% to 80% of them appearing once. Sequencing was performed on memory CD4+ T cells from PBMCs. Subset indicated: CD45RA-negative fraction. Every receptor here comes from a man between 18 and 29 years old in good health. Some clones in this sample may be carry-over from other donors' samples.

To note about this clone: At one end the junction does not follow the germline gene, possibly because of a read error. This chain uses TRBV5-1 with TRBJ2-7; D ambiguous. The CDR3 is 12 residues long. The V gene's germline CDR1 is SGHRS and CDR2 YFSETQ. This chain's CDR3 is CASSPESSEQYF. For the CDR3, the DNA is TGCGCCAGCAGTCCGGAATCCTCCGAGCAGTACTTC.

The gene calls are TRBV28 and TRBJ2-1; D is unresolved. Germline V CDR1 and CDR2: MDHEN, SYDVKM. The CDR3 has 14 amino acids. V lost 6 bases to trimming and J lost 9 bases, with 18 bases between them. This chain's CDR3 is CASRTYGVEGEQFF. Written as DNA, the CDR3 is TGTGCCAGCAGAACCTATGGGGTCGAAGGTGAGCAGTTCTTC.

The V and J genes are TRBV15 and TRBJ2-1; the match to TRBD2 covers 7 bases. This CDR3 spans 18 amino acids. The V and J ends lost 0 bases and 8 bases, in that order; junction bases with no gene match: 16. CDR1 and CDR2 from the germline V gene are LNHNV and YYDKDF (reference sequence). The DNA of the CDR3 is TGTGCCACCAGCAGAGATTATGGGACTAAGGGGCGCCGGGATGAGCAGTTCTTC. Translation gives CATSRDYGTKGRRDEQFF.

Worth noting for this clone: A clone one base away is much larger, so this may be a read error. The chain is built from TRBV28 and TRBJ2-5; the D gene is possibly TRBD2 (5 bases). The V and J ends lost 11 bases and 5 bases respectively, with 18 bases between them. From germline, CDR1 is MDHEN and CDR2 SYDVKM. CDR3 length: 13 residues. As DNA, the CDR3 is TGTGCCGGCACCATTCCGGCTAGCGAGACCCAGTACTTC. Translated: CAGTIPASETQYF.

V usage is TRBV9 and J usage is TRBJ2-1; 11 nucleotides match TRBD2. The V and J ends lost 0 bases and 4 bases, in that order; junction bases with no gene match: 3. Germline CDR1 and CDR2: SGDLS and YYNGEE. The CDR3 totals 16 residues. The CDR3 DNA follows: TGTGCCAGCAGCGTAGGAGGGACTAGCGGTTACAATGAGCAGTTCTTC. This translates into CASSVGGTSGYNEQFF.

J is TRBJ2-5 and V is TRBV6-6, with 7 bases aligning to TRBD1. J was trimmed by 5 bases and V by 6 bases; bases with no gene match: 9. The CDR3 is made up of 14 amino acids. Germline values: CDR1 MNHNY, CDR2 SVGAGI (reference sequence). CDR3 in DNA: TGTGCCAGCAGCCTGGGACAGCTGGGGGAGACCCAGTACTTC. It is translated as CASSLGQLGETQYF.

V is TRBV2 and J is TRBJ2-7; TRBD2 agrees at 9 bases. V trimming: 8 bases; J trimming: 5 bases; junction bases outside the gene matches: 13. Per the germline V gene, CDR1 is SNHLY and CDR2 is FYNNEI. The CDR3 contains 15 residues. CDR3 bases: TGTGCCAGCGGGCAGCGGGAGGCGCCGAAAGACGAGCAGTACTTC. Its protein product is CASGQREAPKDEQYF. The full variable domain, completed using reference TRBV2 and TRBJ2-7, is EPEVTQTPSHQVTQMGQEVILRCVPISNHLYFYWYRQILGQKVEFLVSFYNNEISEKSEIFDDQFSVERPDGSNFTLKIRSTKLEDSAMYFCASGQREAPKDEQYFGPGTRLTVT.

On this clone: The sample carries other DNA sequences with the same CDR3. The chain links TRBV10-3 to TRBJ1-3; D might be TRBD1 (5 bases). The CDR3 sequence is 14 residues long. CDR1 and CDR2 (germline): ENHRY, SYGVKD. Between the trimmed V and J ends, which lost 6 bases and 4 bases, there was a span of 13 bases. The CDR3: CAIRTGDAGNTIYF. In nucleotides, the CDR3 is TGTGCCATCAGGACGGGGGATGCGGGAAACACCATATATTTT.

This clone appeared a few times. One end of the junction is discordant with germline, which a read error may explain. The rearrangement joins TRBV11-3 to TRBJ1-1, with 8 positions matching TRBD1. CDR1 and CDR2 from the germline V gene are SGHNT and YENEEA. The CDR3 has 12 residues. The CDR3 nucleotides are TGTGCCAGCAGCACCAGGGACAGGACGTCCCCTTTT. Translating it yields CASSTRDRTSPF.

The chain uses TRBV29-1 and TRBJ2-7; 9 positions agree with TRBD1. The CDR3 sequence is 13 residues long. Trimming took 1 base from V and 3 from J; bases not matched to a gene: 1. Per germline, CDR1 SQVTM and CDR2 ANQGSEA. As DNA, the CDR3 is TGCAGCGTTGAAGGGGACAGGGACTACGAGCAGTACTTC. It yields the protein CSVEGDRDYEQYF.

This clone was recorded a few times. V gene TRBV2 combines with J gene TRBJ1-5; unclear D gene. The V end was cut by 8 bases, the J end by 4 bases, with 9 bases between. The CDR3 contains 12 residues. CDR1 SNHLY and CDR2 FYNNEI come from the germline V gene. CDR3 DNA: TGTGCCAGCTGCCGGATGAATCAGCCCCAGCATTTT. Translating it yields CASCRMNQPQHF.